These T cell receptor beta chains were read from a single sample in a study of T cell repertoires in cytomegalovirus infection. One entry per CDR3 protein results from TCRdb running MiXCR on the reads. The profile shows roughly 320,000 distinct CDR3 sequences, 8% to 10% of them singletons. The sample consisted of PBMCs. Receptor source: a human donor in good health (CMV status not recorded). Some clones in this sample may be carry-over from other donors' samples. CDR3s include the opening cysteine and the closing phenylalanine or tryptophan. The D gene is left open where the match is weak. Size values are once, few and many counts, or a class for expanded clones, and some rows have none.

d_gene: -
abundance: many
len: 17
j_gene: TRBJ2-2
v_gene: TRBV5-5
CDR3nt: TGTGCCAGCAGCTCGAATAGGAGGGACATGAACACCGGGGAGCTGTTTTTT
CDR3aa: CASSSNRRDMNTGELFF

d_gene: -
abundance: -
len: 15
j_gene: TRBJ1-1
v_gene: TRBV5-1
CDR3nt: TGCGCCAGCAGCTTGGTGGGGGAGACGAACACTGAAGCTTTCTTT
CDR3aa: CASSLVGETNTEAFF

d_gene: TRBD1
abundance: few
len: 15
j_gene: TRBJ1-2
v_gene: TRBV18
CDR3nt: TGTGCCAGCTCACCTAGGACAGGGGACAGCTATGGCTACACCTTC
CDR3aa: CASSPRTGDSYGYTF

d_gene: -
abundance: many
len: 14
j_gene: TRBJ1-5
v_gene: TRBV6-2/TRBV6-3
CDR3nt: TGTGCCAGCAGTTACTCAGGGTCGGTTCAGCCCCAGCATTTT
CDR3aa: CASSYSGSVQPQHF

d_gene: -
abundance: many
len: 12
j_gene: TRBJ2-3
v_gene: TRBV6-1
CDR3nt: TGTGCCAGCACCCCAGGTGGGGATACGCAGTATTTT
CDR3aa: CASTPGGDTQYF

d_gene: TRBD2
abundance: many
len: 15
j_gene: TRBJ2-3
v_gene: TRBV28
CDR3nt: TGTGCCAGCAGCTCTAGCGGTCCTAGCACAGATACGCAGTATTTT
CDR3aa: CASSSSGPSTDTQYF

d_gene: TRBD1
abundance: many
len: 15
j_gene: TRBJ1-2
v_gene: TRBV5-1
CDR3nt: TGCGCCAGCAGCTTGACGACAGGGGGTGAGGTTGGCTACACCTTC
CDR3aa: CASSLTTGGEVGYTF

d_gene: TRBD2
abundance: -
len: 15
j_gene: TRBJ2-5
v_gene: TRBV9
CDR3nt: TGTGCCAGCAGCGCCTCCGCTAGCGGCCAAGAGACCCAGTACTTC
CDR3aa: CASSASASGQETQYF

d_gene: -
abundance: -
len: 10
j_gene: TRBJ2-7
v_gene: TRBV29-1
CDR3nt: TGCAGCGTTTTTAGGGGCGAGCAGTACTTC
CDR3aa: CSVFRGEQYF

d_gene: -
abundance: few
len: 13
j_gene: TRBJ1-2
v_gene: TRBV2
CDR3nt: TGTGCCAGCAGTCCTTCCGAGGGTTATGGCTACACCTTC
CDR3aa: CASSPSEGYGYTF

d_gene: -
abundance: -
len: 14
j_gene: TRBJ2-2
v_gene: TRBV7-3
CDR3nt: TGTGCCAGCCGGTCAGGGGGGGGAGTCGGGGAGCTGTTTTTT
CDR3aa: CASRSGGGVGELFF

d_gene: -
abundance: -
len: 14
j_gene: TRBJ1-6
v_gene: TRBV14
CDR3nt: TGTGCCAGCAGCCAAGACTGGGGCGTGAAACCCCTCCACTTT
CDR3aa: CASSQDWGVKPLHF

d_gene: TRBD2
abundance: few
len: 14
j_gene: TRBJ2-3
v_gene: TRBV2
CDR3nt: TGTGCCAGCAGTGACAGCGGGAGGACAGATACGCAGTATTTT
CDR3aa: CASSDSGRTDTQYF

d_gene: TRBD1
abundance: many
len: 15
j_gene: TRBJ1-1
v_gene: TRBV7-6
CDR3nt: TGTGCCAGCAGCAATAAGGGACAGGGGAACACTGAAGCTTTCTTT
CDR3aa: CASSNKGQGNTEAFF

d_gene: TRBD2
abundance: many
len: 16
j_gene: TRBJ2-1
v_gene: TRBV11-2
CDR3nt: TGTGCCAGCAGCTTAGTCACGGGGGGGCCTTTCAATGAGCAGTTCTTC
CDR3aa: CASSLVTGGPFNEQFF

d_gene: TRBD1
abundance: many
len: 14
j_gene: TRBJ1-4
v_gene: TRBV5-1
CDR3nt: TGCGCCAGCACCTCGGGACAGCCGACTGAAAAACTGTTTTTT
CDR3aa: CASTSGQPTEKLFF

d_gene: -
abundance: few
len: 13
j_gene: TRBJ1-1
v_gene: TRBV14
CDR3nt: TGTGCCAGCAGCGTACAAGTGAGGGGTGAAGCTTTCTTT
CDR3aa: CASSVQVRGEAFF

d_gene: TRBD2
abundance: -
len: 18
j_gene: TRBJ2-2
v_gene: TRBV19
CDR3nt: TGTGCCAGTAAAAGGATACTAGCGGGGGCCGCGAACACCGGGGAGCTGTTTTTT
CDR3aa: CASKRILAGAANTGELFF

d_gene: TRBD1
abundance: few
len: 13
j_gene: TRBJ2-7
v_gene: TRBV29-1
CDR3nt: TGCTCCTGTAGGACAGGGGATTCCTACGAGCAGTACTTC
CDR3aa: CSCRTGDSYEQYF

d_gene: -
abundance: many
len: 11
j_gene: TRBJ1-1
v_gene: TRBV7-9
CDR3nt: TGTGCCAGCAGCCTCACTCTCGAGGCTTTCTTT
CDR3aa: CASSLTLEAFF

d_gene: -
abundance: -
len: 16
j_gene: TRBJ1-2
v_gene: TRBV2
CDR3nt: TGTGCCAGCAGTCTATCCACAGGGACGGAAAACTATGGCTACACCTTC
CDR3aa: CASSLSTGTENYGYTF

d_gene: TRBD1
abundance: many
len: 16
j_gene: TRBJ1-4
v_gene: TRBV7-6
CDR3nt: TGTGCCAGCAGCCCGAGAATTACAGGGGACCGAGAAAAACTGTTTTTT
CDR3aa: CASSPRITGDREKLFF

d_gene: -
abundance: few
len: 13
j_gene: TRBJ2-2
v_gene: TRBV29-1
CDR3nt: TGCAGCGTTGTGACATCTAACACCGGGGAGCTGTTTTTT
CDR3aa: CSVVTSNTGELFF

d_gene: TRBD1
abundance: many
len: 12
j_gene: TRBJ1-1
v_gene: TRBV28
CDR3nt: TGTGCCAGCAGACAGGGGGAAAGCGGGGCTTTCTTT
CDR3aa: CASRQGESGAFF

d_gene: TRBD1
abundance: few
len: 15
j_gene: TRBJ1-1
v_gene: TRBV5-4
CDR3nt: TGTGCCAGCAGCCCCGGGGCACAGGGGTGGACTGAAGCTTTCTTT
CDR3aa: CASSPGAQGWTEAFF

d_gene: -
abundance: many
len: 15
j_gene: TRBJ2-1
v_gene: TRBV7-6
CDR3nt: TGTGCCAGCAGCTTGAACAGGGAGAGGACCAATGAGCAGTTCTTC
CDR3aa: CASSLNRERTNEQFF